The source of this TCR beta chain is a study of beta chain features in type 1 diabetes. Findings of the study overall: A definitive answer on HLA type influencing TCRB rearrangement was not reached here. VDJ junctions in type 1 diabetes patients carried more deletions and fewer insertions.

Concerning this clone itself: Its antigen is not identified.

The authors took one heparinised blood draw, averaging around 120 mL, from each donor. CD45RO/CCR7/CD25/CD127/CD95/CD27 staining was used to isolate CD4+ naive, central memory, regulatory and stem cell-like memory cells by sorting. Investigators reverse transcribed all isolated RNA, so they sequenced expressed TCRB transcripts. Data came from immunoSEQ multiplex PCR; TCRdb stores just in-frame clones and leaves some out. The data contain about 370,000 clones, roughly 16% of them singletons. Sequenced: naive CD4+ T cells from blood. The clonotype comes from a woman aged 18 to 35 in good health.

CDR3 protein: CAWTGKNEQYF. CDR3 nucleotide sequence: TGTGCCTGGACAGGGAAGAACGAGCAGTACTTC. The chain uses TRBV30 and TRBJ2-7; tentatively, D is TRBD1 (5 bases). The CDR3 sequence is 11 residues long. Germline V gives CDR1 GTSNPN, CDR2 SVGIG (reference sequence). Trimming took off 4 bases at V and 5 bases at J, with 9 bases between the two ends.